Sequencing of this T cell receptor (beta chain) was carried out in a study of cytomegalovirus exposure and HLA in healthy donors. Study results and caveats: Researchers catalogued around 150 TCR beta chains as cytomegalovirus-associated.

In the PCR, 60 Vbeta and 13 Jbeta primers were used. Clones were read by immunoSEQ multiplex PCR, and TCRdb kept only the in-frame ones, dropping some. The repertoire holds some 150,000 clones, with approximately 82% as singletons. The CDR3 length is 14 residues. Germline lookup yields CDR1 LGHNA and CDR2 YSLEER. The V and J ends lost 8 bases and 3 bases, in that order; junction bases with no gene match: 6. On this clone itself: What it recognizes is unknown.

The receptor's source is a man aged 35 to 55 in good health and CMV-seronegative. V usage is TRBV4-3 and J usage is TRBJ2-1, with 8 nucleotides matching TRBD1. Material for sequencing was PBMCs. CDR3 DNA sequence: TGCGCCAGCGCGGCGGACAGGGTCTACAATGAGCAGTTCTTC. It specifies CASAADRVYNEQFF.